Given below is one T cell receptor beta chain in context. Both subsets, CD45RA+ naive and CD45RA-negative memory, were split from the CD4+ cells. TCRdb's table, derived via immunoSEQ multiplex PCR, lists solely in-frame clones and lacks some. In the table there are 550,000 to 700,000 clones, more than 70% of which are singletons. This entry comes from a study of shared clonotypes between healthy human individuals. The CDR3 has 16 amino acids. J gave up 5 bases and V 4 bases, and 8 bases lay outside the gene matches. The V gene's germline CDR1 is SGDLS and CDR2 YYNGEE. This sequence originates from a woman aged 30 to 39 in good health. The material sequenced was memory CD4+ T cells sorted from blood. Noted subset: CD45RA-negative fraction. This chain joins TRBV9 and TRBJ2-7; 14 bases align to TRBD2. This CDR3 is CASSPTGTSGSNEQYF. DNA for the CDR3: TGTGCCAGCAGCCCGACAGGGACTAGCGGGAGCAACGAGCAGTACTTC.